The rows below give T cell receptor beta chains drawn from one sample of a study of neurological immune-mediated disorders. MiXCR was run by TCRdb on the 5' RACE reads, yielding one entry per CDR3 protein. The sample has about 66,000 distinct CDR3 sequences; about 3.4% are singletons. Sequenced sample: PBMCs. Source of these receptors: a man between 35 and 55 years old with multiple sclerosis. Both conserved end residues are part of each CDR3. The D gene is left open where the match is weak. Clone size, where shown, is once, few, many, or a class for clones that have expanded.

j_gene,d_gene,v_gene,abundance,CDR3aa,CDR3nt
TRBJ2-2,-,TRBV7-2,-,CASSRASANTGELFF,TGTGCCAGCAGCCGGGCAAGCGCGAACACCGGGGAGCTGTTTTTT
TRBJ1-1,-,TRBV20-1,many,CSAGREGRNTEAFF,TGCAGTGCCGGGAGGGAAGGGAGGAACACTGAAGCTTTCTTT
TRBJ1-2,TRBD1,TRBV2,many,CASSLGQGGDYGYTF,TGTGCCAGCAGTCTGGGACAGGGCGGTGACTATGGCTACACCTTC
TRBJ1-2,-,TRBV10-3,many,CAIGKDSAPYGYTF,TGTGCCATCGGGAAGGATTCCGCCCCCTATGGCTACACCTTC
TRBJ1-1,TRBD1,TRBV9,many,CASSVGIAGTGNTEAFF,TGTGCCAGCAGCGTAGGTATTGCTGGGACAGGGAACACTGAAGCTTTCTTT
TRBJ2-7,-,TRBV29-1,medium-sized,CSVEGLQNEQYF,TGCAGCGTTGAGGGACTCCAAAACGAGCAGTACTTC
TRBJ2-1,TRBD2,TRBV29-1,many,CSVVSSGRPYNEQFF,TGCAGCGTTGTGTCTAGCGGGAGGCCCTACAATGAGCAGTTCTTC
TRBJ2-1,TRBD2,TRBV18,many,CASSPRTSGRDEQFF,TGTGCCAGCTCACCACGTACTAGCGGGAGGGATGAGCAGTTCTTC
TRBJ1-6,-,TRBV27,many,CASSFLDSGPLHF,TGTGCCAGCAGTTTCCTTGACAGTGGACCCCTCCACTTT
TRBJ1-5,-,TRBV20-1,many,CSATDGNQPQHF,TGCAGTGCTACAGACGGCAATCAGCCCCAGCATTTT
TRBJ1-2,-,TRBV6-5,many,CASSYRGSGYTF,TGTGCCAGCAGTTACCGCGGAAGTGGCTACACCTTC
TRBJ2-7,TRBD2,TRBV7-8,many,CASSLKVREVPGGTYEQYF,TGTGCCAGCAGCTTAAAAGTCAGGGAAGTGCCGGGAGGGACCTACGAGCAGTACTTC
TRBJ2-7,-,TRBV12-3/TRBV12-4,many,CASSFSLGGFRGRYEQYF,TGTGCCAGCAGTTTCAGTTTAGGTGGTTTTAGGGGCCGTTACGAGCAGTACTTC
TRBJ2-3,TRBD2,TRBV2,many,CATSPGLAGVVTDTQYF,TGTGCCACCTCCCCGGGACTAGCGGGAGTAGTCACAGATACGCAGTATTTT
TRBJ1-2,-,TRBV12-3/TRBV12-4,many,CASSLGVEGWYGYTF,TGTGCCAGCAGTTTAGGTGTGGAGGGTTGGTATGGCTACACCTTC
TRBJ2-1,TRBD2,TRBV20-1,many,CSARDNEAGGLNEQFF,TGCAGTGCTAGAGATAACGAGGCGGGGGGGCTCAATGAGCAGTTCTTC
TRBJ1-1,-,TRBV7-2,many,CASSSRRNTEAFF,TGTGCCAGCAGTAGTCGGAGGAACACTGAAGCTTTCTTT
TRBJ2-1,-,TRBV9,few,CASSVGLAIGRKGSYNEQFF,TGTGCCAGCAGCGTAGGGTTGGCGATCGGTCGCAAAGGCTCCTACAATGAGCAGTTCTTC
TRBJ1-5,-,TRBV4-1,many,CASSDGNQPQHF,TGCGCCAGCAGCGACGGCAATCAGCCCCAGCATTTT
TRBJ1-2,TRBD1,TRBV19,many,CASRPGTGGYTF,TGTGCCAGTAGACCCGGGACAGGTGGCTACACCTTC
TRBJ2-5,-,TRBV5-1,many,CASSKQETQYF,TGCGCCAGCAGCAAGCAAGAGACCCAGTACTTC
TRBJ2-1,-,TRBV20-1,many,CSARLASVTEQFF,TGCAGTGCTAGGCTAGCTTCGGTCACTGAGCAGTTCTTC
TRBJ2-1,TRBD2,TRBV7-8,many,CASTPPLRLALKYNEQFF,TGTGCCAGCACCCCTCCGCTGAGACTAGCGTTAAAATACAATGAGCAGTTCTTC
TRBJ1-6,-,TRBV6-5,many,CASSYTGDSPLHF,TGTGCCAGCAGTTACACGGGGGATTCACCCCTCCACTTT
TRBJ1-6,-,TRBV14,many,CASSQETWNSPLHF,TGTGCCAGCAGCCAAGAGACGTGGAATTCACCCCTCCACTTT
TRBJ1-6,TRBD1,TRBV5-1,many,CASSRGAGGNSPLHF,TGCGCCAGCAGCCGGGGGGCAGGGGGCAATTCACCCCTCCACTTT
TRBJ1-1,-,TRBV7-9,many,CASTPGWGDTEAFF,TGTGCCAGCACCCCGGGATGGGGAGACACTGAAGCTTTCTTT
TRBJ2-1,-,TRBV5-1,many,CASSRERSYNEQFF,TGCGCCAGCAGCCGGGAGCGGTCCTACAATGAGCAGTTCTTC
TRBJ1-1,-,TRBV30,many,CAWSVAGENTEAFF,TGTGCCTGGAGTGTAGCTGGGGAGAACACTGAAGCTTTCTTT
TRBJ2-2,-,TRBV5-1,many,CASSLASTGELFF,TGCGCCAGCAGCTTGGCTAGCACCGGGGAGCTGTTTTTT
TRBJ2-1,TRBD1,TRBV7-9,many,CASSSGQGILRGHNEQFF,TGTGCCAGCAGCTCCGGACAGGGGATTTTAAGGGGGCACAATGAGCAGTTCTTC
TRBJ2-1,TRBD2,TRBV4-1,many,CASSLLGGGFDEQFF,TGCGCCAGCAGCTTACTGGGCGGGGGGTTTGATGAGCAGTTCTTC
TRBJ2-5,-,TRBV24-1,many,CATSDLGATGGGGETQYF,TGTGCCACCAGTGATTTGGGGGCGACGGGAGGCGGGGGCGAGACCCAGTACTTC
TRBJ2-1,-,TRBV5-1,few,CASTDGRREQFF,TGCGCCAGCACCGACGGGAGACGTGAGCAGTTCTTC
TRBJ1-1,-,TRBV6-6,many,CASSYGGENTEAFF,TGTGCCAGCAGTTACGGGGGCGAGAACACTGAAGCTTTCTTT
TRBJ2-2,-,TRBV7-2,many,CASSPQVLGELFF,TGTGCCAGCAGCCCCCAGGTTCTCGGGGAGCTGTTTTTT
TRBJ1-1,-,TRBV14,many,CASSQAQDTEAFF,TGTGCCAGCAGCCAAGCCCAAGACACTGAAGCTTTCTTT
TRBJ1-2,TRBD1,TRBV5-1,many,CASSSTGDANYGYTF,TGCGCCAGCAGCTCGACAGGGGACGCTAACTATGGCTACACCTTC
TRBJ1-1,-,TRBV20-1,many,CSASRQSDTEAFF,TGCAGTGCTAGTCGGCAGAGCGACACTGAAGCTTTCTTT
TRBJ2-3,-,TRBV7-8,many,CASSLSSSTQYF,TGTGCCAGCAGCTTGTCCTCTTCTACGCAGTATTTT
TRBJ2-2,TRBD1,TRBV7-9,many,CANRQGNTGELFF,TGTGCCAACAGACAGGGGAACACCGGGGAGCTGTTTTTT
TRBJ2-3,TRBD2,TRBV12-3/TRBV12-4,many,CASSPSLAGGPDTQYF,TGTGCCAGCAGCCCATCTCTAGCGGGGGGTCCAGATACGCAGTATTTT
TRBJ1-4,-,TRBV9,few,CASSHGQRSNEKLFF,TGTGCCAGCAGCCACGGACAGAGGAGTAATGAAAAACTGTTTTTT
TRBJ2-1,TRBD2,TRBV20-1,many,CSASRTSGRSEQFF,TGCAGTGCTAGCAGAACTAGCGGGAGAAGTGAGCAGTTCTTC
TRBJ1-5,-,TRBV16,many,CASSPPEGGNQPQHF,TGTGCCAGCAGCCCCCCCGAGGGGGGAAATCAGCCCCAGCATTTT
TRBJ2-3,-,TRBV6-5,many,CASSYGGAQYF,TGTGCCAGCAGTTACGGCGGAGCGCAGTATTTT
TRBJ2-7,-,TRBV11-2,-,CASSSRMGSYEQYF,TGTGCCAGCAGTAGTCGGATGGGCTCCTACGAGCAGTACTTC
TRBJ1-1,TRBD1,TRBV20-1,many,CSAQGAMNTEAFF,TGCAGTGCCCAGGGGGCCATGAACACTGAAGCTTTCTTT
TRBJ1-2,TRBD1,TRBV12-3/TRBV12-4,many,CASSSQGDYGYTF,TGTGCCAGCAGCTCACAGGGGGACTATGGCTACACCTTC
TRBJ2-5,TRBD2,TRBV10-1,many,CASSEEAGSPLWETQYF,TGCGCCAGCAGTGAAGAAGCGGGGTCTCCCCTTTGGGAGACCCAGTACTTC